At least ten counts were recorded for the clone carrying this T cell receptor (beta chain). Antigen: not known. Construction of TCR beta libraries was performed using quantitative 5'-RACE with molecular barcodes. MiXCR, run by TCRdb on the 5' RACE reads, gives a single entry per CDR3 protein. The profile shows around 490,000 distinct CDR3 sequences, under 5.5% of them singletons. The data derive from a study of CD8 T cells in ankylosing spondylitis. The study's findings and limits: In ankylosing spondylitis blood, a motif of roughly eight highly homologous TCR beta variants appeared characteristic. Disease-linked clones were reportedly significantly enriched in matched ankylosing spondylitis synovial fluid.

V shed 0 bases and J shed 3 bases, with 12 bases lying between them. The CDR3 sequence is 16 residues long. Germline V gene data show CDR1 as LGHDT and CDR2 as YNNKEL (reference sequence). The source material was blood, either unsorted or a sorted T cell fraction (not recorded which). The V and J genes are TRBV3-1 and TRBJ2-1; weak D call: TRBD2 (6 bases). This receptor was taken from a male donor with ankylosing spondylitis. The CDR3 region is CASSQDLRRDYNEQFF. CDR3 DNA sequence: TGTGCCAGCAGCCAAGATTTGAGGCGGGACTACAATGAGCAGTTCTTC.